This TCR beta chain was sequenced for a study of T cell repertoires in cytomegalovirus infection. Study-wide context: HLA-C-restricted CMV epitopes, recently identified, and well-studied HLA-B-restricted ones were used by the study. The public TCR beta signatures pointed to both CMV infection and matching HLA type.

Of note for this clonotype: The antigen remains undetermined.

TCRdb processed the reads anew with MiXCR; each CDR3 protein has one entry. The sample comprises 310,000 or so distinct CDR3 sequences, roughly 25% of which are singletons, and about 14% rests with the top ten. Notes on the study in general: Cumulative frequency (of public TCR beta family members) identified carriers of CMV plus the relevant HLA.

The V end lost 8 bases, the J end lost 14 bases, and 16 bases lay between the germline ends. This CDR3 region has 11 residues. The V gene's germline CDR1 is LNHDA and CDR2 SQIVND (reference sequence). The sequence was collected from a human donor in good health (CMV status not recorded). Some clones in this sample may be carry-over from other donors' samples. The chain carries TRBV19 and TRBJ2-1, with D tentatively TRBD2 (6 bases). Material: cultured PBMCs, obtained from culture after CMV antigen stimulation. The CDR3 loop reads CASGPPSGEFF. The DNA for the CDR3 is TGTGCCAGTGGGCCCCCCTCGGGGGAGTTCTTC.